This entry lists 5 T cell receptor beta chains sequenced from one sample in a study of T cells in Graves' hyperthyroidism and ophthalmopathy. TCR beta CDR3 regions were amplified from RNA transcripts. TCR CDR3 underwent first-round RT-PCR with the HTBI primer set. From the multiplex PCR reads, TCRdb called clonotypes with MiXCR, one entry per CDR3 protein. Here the sample spans about 400,000 distinct CDR3 sequences, 14% to 15% being singletons. Sequenced sample: blood. Receptor source: a woman between 25 and 40 years old with Graves' hyperthyroidism.

This clonotype has ten or more counts. The rearrangement joins TRBV3-1 to TRBJ1-5; no definite D call. Trimming shortened V by 0 bases and J by 1 base, and 7 bases separated the two germline ends. Germline V gene data show CDR1 as LGHDT and CDR2 as YNNKEL (reference sequence). The CDR3 is made up of 15 amino acids. In DNA form, the CDR3 reads TGTGCCAGCAGCCAAGACAGTAACAGCAATCAGCCCCAGCATTTT. Translated, it gives CASSQDSNSNQPQHF. The whole variable domain, filled in from reference TRBV3-1 and TRBJ1-5, reads DTAVSQTPKYLVTQMGNDKSIKCEQNLGHDTMYWYKQDSKKFLKIMFSYNNKELIINETVPNRFSPKSPDKAHLNLHINSLELGDSAVYFCASSQDSNSNQPQHFGDGTRLSIL.

In this sample, this clonotype turned up a few times. The chain uses TRBV10-3 and TRBJ2-3, with D uncertain. This CDR3 contains 16 residues. Germline CDR1 reads ENHRY; CDR2 reads SYGVKD. Trimming took 2 bases from V and 4 from J, leaving 16 bases between them. The CDR3 DNA sequence: TGTGCCATCAGTGAGATCGAGCTAATTAGTGCAGATACGCAGTATTTT. This sequence encodes CAISEIELISADTQYF.

A few counts support this clonotype. The rearrangement links TRBV10-2 to TRBJ1-5; D gene unclear. The CDR3 extends over 13 amino acids. CDR1 is WSHSY and CDR2 is SAAADI in the germline V gene. Trimming removed 3 bases from V and 8 bases from J, with 11 bases in between. The CDR3 protein is CASSELTGEPQHF. CDR3 DNA: TGCGCCAGCAGTGAATTGACGGGTGAGCCCCAGCATTTT.

The table lists this clonotype with many counts. The rearrangement uses TRBV12-3 or TRBV12-4 and TRBJ1-4; a weak D match, TRBD1 (5 bases). The CDR3 has 13 residues. With 5 bases removed from V and 8 bases from J, the gap between germline ends came to 12 bases. CDR3 coding DNA: TGTGCCAGCAGTCCTGGGGCACGGGAAAAACTGTTTTTT. It translates to CASSPGAREKLFF.

This clonotype has ten or more counts. The chain has TRBV6-1 and TRBJ1-5, with a possible D match to TRBD1 (6 bases). The CDR3 spans 16 residues. Germline values: CDR1 MNHNS, CDR2 SASEGT. V lost 5 bases and J 0 bases, leaving 14 bases between the germline ends. The CDR3 DNA follows: TGTGCCAGCAGTTATGTCGTAGGGGGTAGCAATCAGCCCCAGCATTTT. This sequence encodes CASSYVVGGSNQPQHF.